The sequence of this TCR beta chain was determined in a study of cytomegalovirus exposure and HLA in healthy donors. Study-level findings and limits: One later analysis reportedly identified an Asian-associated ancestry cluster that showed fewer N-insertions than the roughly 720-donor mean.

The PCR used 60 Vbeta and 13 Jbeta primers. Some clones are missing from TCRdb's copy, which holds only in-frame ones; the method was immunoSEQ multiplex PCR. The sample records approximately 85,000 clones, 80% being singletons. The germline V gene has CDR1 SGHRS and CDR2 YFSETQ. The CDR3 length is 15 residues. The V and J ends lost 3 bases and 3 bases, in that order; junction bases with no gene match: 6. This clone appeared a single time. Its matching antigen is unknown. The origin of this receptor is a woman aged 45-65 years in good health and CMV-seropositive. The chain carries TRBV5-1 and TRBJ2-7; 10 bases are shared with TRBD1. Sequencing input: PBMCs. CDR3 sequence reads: CASSSGTGVGYEQYF. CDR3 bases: TGCGCCAGCAGCTCCGGGACAGGGGTGGGCTACGAGCAGTACTTC. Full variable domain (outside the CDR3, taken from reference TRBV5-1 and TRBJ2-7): KAGVTQTPRYLIKTRGQQVTLSCSPISGHRSVSWYQQTPGQGLQFLFEYFSETQRNKGNFPGRFSGRQFSNSRSEMNVSTLELGDSALYLCASSSGTGVGYEQYFGPGTRLTVT.